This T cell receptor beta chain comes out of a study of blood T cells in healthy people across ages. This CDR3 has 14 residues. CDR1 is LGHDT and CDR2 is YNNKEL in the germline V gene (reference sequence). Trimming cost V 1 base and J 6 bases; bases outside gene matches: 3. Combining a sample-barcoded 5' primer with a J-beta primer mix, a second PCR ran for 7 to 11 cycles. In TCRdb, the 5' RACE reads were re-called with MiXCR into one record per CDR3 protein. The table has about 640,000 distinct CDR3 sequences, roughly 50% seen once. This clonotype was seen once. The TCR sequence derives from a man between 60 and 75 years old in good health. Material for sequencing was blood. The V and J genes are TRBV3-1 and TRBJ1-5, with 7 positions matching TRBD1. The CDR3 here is CASSQGGTVQPQHF. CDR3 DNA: TGTGCCAGCAGCCAAGGAGGGACAGTTCAGCCCCAGCATTTT.